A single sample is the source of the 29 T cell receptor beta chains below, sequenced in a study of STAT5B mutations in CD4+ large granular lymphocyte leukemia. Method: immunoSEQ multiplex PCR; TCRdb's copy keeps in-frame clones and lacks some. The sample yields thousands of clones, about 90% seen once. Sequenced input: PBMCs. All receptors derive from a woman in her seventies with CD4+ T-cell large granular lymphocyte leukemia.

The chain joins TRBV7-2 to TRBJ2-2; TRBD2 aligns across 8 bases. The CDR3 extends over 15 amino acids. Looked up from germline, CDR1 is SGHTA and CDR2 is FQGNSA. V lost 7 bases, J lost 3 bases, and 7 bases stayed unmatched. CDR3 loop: CASTPFSGDTGELFF. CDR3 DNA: TGTGCCAGCACCCCTTTTAGCGGGGACACCGGGGAGCTGTTTTTT.

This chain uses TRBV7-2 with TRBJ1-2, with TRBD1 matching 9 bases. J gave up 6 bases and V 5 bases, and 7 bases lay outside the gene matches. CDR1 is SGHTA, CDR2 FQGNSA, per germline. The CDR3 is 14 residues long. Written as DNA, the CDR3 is TGTGCCAGCAGCCAGCTACAGGGGGCGCATGGCTACACCTTC. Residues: CASSQLQGAHGYTF. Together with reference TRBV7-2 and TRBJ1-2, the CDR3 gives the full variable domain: GAGVSQSPSNKVTEKGKDVELRCDPISGHTALYWYRQSLGQGLEFLIYFQGNSAPDKSGLPSDRFSAERTGGSVSTLTIQRTQQEDSAVYLCASSQLQGAHGYTFGSGTRLTVV.

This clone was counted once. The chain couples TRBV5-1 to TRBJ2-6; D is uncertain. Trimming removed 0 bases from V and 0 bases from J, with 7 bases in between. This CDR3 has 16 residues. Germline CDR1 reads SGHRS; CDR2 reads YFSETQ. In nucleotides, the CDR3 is TGCGCCAGCAGCTTGGGGGCTGTCTCTGGGGCCAACGTCCTGACTTTC. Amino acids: CASSLGAVSGANVLTF.

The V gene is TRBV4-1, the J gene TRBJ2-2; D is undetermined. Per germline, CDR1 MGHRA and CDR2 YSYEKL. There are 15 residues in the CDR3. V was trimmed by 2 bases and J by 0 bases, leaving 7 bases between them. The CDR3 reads CASSQPTANTGELFF. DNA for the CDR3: TGCGCCAGCAGCCAACCTACAGCGAACACCGGGGAGCTGTTTTTT.

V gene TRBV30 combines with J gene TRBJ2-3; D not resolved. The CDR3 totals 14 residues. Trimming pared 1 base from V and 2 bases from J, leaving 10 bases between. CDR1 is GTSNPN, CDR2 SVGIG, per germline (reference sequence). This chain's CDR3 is CAWSAPRTTDTQYF. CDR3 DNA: TGTGCCTGGAGTGCGCCCCGGACCACAGATACGCAGTATTTT. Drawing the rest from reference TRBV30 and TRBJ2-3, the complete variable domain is SQTIHQWPATLVQPVGSPLSLECTVEGTSNPNLYWYRQAAGRGLQLLFYSVGIGQISSEVPQNLSASRPQDRQFILSSKKLLLSDSGFYLCAWSAPRTTDTQYFGPGTRLTVL.

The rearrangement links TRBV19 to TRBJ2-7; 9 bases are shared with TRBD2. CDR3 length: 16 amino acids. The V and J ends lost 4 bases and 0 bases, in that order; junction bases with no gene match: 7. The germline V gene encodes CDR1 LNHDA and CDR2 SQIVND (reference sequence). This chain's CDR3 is CASSTLSGGSSYEQYF. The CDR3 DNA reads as TGTGCCAGTAGTACCCTTAGCGGGGGTAGCTCCTACGAGCAGTACTTC. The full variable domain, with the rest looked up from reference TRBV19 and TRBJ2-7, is DGGITQSPKYLFRKEGQNVTLSCEQNLNHDAMYWYRQDPGQGLRLIYYSQIVNDFQKGDIAEGYSVSREKKESFPLTVTSAQKNPTAFYLCASSTLSGGSSYEQYFGPGTRLTVT.

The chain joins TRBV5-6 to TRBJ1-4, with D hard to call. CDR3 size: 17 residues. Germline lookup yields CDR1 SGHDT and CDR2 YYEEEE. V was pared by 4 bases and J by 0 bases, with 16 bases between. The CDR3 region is CASSPPPANATNEKLFF. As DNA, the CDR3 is TGTGCCAGCAGCCCCCCCCCTGCGAACGCAACTAATGAAAAACTGTTTTTT.

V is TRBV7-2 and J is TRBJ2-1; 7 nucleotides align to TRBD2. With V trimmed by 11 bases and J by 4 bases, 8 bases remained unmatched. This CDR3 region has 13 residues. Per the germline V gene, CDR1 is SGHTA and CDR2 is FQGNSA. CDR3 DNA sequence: TGTGCCTCCCGGGGGGTGGGGTACAATGAGCAGTTCTTC. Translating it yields CASRGVGYNEQFF.

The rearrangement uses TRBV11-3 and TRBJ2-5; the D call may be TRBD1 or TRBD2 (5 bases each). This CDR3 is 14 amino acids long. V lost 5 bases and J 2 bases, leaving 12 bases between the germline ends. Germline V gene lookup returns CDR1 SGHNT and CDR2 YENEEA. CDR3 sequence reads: CASSARWGQETQYF. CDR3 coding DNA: TGTGCCAGCAGCGCAAGGTGGGGGCAAGAGACCCAGTACTTC.

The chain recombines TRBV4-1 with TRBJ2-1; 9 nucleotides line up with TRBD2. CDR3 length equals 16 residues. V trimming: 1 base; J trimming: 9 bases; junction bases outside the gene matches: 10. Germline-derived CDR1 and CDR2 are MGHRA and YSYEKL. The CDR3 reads CASSQGGGGAFGEQFF. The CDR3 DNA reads TGCGCCAGCAGCCAAGGGGGCGGGGGGGCGTTTGGTGAGCAGTTCTTC.

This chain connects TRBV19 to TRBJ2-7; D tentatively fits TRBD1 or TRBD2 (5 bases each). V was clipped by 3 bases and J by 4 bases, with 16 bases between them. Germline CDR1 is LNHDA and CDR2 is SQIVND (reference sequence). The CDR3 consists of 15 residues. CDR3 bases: TGTGCCAGTAGTATCCACCTGACGGGACCTTACGAGCAGTACTTC. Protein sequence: CASSIHLTGPYEQYF.

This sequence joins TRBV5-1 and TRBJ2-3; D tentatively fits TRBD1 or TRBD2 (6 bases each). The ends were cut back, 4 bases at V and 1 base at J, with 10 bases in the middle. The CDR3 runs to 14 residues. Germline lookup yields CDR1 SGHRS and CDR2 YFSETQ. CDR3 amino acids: CASSGGPGTDTQYF. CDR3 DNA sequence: TGCGCCAGCAGCGGGGGGCCGGGCACAGATACGCAGTATTTT. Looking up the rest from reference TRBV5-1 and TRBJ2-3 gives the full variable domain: KAGVTQTPRYLIKTRGQQVTLSCSPISGHRSVSWYQQTPGQGLQFLFEYFSETQRNKGNFPGRFSGRQFSNSRSEMNVSTLELGDSALYLCASSGGPGTDTQYFGPGTRLTVL.

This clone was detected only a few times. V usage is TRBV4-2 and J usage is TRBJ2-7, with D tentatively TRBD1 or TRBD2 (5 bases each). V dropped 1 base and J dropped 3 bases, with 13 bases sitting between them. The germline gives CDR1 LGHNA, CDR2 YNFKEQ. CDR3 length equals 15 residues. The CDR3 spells CASSQAFGADYEQYF. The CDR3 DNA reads TGTGCCAGCAGCCAAGCCTTCGGGGCGGACTACGAGCAGTACTTC.

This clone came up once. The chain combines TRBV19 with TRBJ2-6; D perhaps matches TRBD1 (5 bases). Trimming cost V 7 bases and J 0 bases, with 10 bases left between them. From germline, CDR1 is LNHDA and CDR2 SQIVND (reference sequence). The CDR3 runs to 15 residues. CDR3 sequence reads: CASTSGYSGANVLTF. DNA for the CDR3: TGTGCCAGTACCTCAGGGTACTCTGGGGCCAACGTCCTGACTTTC.

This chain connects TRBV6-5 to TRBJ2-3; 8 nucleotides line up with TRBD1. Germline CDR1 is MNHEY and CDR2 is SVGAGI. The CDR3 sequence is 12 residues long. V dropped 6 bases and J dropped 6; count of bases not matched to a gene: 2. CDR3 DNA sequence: TGTGCCAGCAGCAGACAGGGGGATACGCAGTATTTT. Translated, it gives CASSRQGDTQYF.

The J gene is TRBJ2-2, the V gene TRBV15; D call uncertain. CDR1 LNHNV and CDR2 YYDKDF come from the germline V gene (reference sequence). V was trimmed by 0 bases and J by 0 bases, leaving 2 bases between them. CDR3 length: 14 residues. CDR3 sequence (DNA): TGTGCCACCAGCAGAGAACCGAACACCGGGGAGCTGTTTTTT. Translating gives CATSREPNTGELFF.

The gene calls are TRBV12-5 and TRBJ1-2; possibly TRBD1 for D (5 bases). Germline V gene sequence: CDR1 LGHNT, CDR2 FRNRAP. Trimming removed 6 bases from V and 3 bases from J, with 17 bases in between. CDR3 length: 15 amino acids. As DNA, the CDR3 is TGTGCTAGTGGGCTAGGGGCAGGGATAGACTATGGCTACACCTTC. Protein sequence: CASGLGAGIDYGYTF. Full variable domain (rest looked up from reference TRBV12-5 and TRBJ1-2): DARVTQTPRHKVTEMGQEVTMRCQPILGHNTVFWYRQTMMQGLELLAYFRNRAPLDDSGMPKDRFSAEMPDATLATLKIQPSEPRDSAVYFCASGLGAGIDYGYTFGSGTRLTVV.

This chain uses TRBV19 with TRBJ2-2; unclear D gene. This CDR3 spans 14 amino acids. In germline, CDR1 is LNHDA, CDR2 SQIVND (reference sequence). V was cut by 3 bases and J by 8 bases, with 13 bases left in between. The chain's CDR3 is CASSIVAARGELFF. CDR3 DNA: TGTGCCAGTAGTATTGTGGCAGCTCGGGGGGAGCTGTTTTTT. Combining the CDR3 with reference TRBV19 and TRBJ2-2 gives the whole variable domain DGGITQSPKYLFRKEGQNVTLSCEQNLNHDAMYWYRQDPGQGLRLIYYSQIVNDFQKGDIAEGYSVSREKKESFPLTVTSAQKNPTAFYLCASSIVAARGELFFGEGSRLTVL.

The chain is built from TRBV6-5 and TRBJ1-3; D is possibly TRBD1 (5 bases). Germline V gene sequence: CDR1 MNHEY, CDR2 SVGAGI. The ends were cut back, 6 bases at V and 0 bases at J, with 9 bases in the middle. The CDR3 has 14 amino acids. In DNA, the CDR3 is TGTGCCAGCAGGCCGGGACCCTCTGGAAACACCATATATTTT. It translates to CASRPGPSGNTIYF.

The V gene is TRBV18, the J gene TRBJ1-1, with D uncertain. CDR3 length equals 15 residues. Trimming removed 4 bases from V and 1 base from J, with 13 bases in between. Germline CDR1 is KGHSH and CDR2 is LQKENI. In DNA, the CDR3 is TGTGCCAGCTCACTTCTAGGTCTCCAGAACACTGAAGCTTTCTTT. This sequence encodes CASSLLGLQNTEAFF.

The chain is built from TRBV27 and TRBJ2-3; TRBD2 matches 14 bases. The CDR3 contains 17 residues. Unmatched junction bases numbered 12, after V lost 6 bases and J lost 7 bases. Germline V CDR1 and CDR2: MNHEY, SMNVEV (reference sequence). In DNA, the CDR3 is TGTGCCAGCAGCCCTACCACCGGGACTAGCGGGGGTTATACGCAGTATTTT. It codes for CASSPTTGTSGGYTQYF.

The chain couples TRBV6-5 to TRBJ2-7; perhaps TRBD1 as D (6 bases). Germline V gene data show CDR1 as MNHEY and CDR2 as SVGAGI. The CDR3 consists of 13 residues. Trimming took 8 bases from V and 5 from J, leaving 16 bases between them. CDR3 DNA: TGTGCCAGCCGCTCAACAGGGCGGAACGAGCAGTACTTC. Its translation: CASRSTGRNEQYF.

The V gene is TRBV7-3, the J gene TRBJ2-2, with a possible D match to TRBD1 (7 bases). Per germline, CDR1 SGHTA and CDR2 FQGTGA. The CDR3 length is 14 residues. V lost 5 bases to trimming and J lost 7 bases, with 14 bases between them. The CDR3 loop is CASSRQGGSGELFF. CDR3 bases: TGTGCCAGCAGCCGCCAGGGGGGCAGCGGGGAGCTGTTTTTT. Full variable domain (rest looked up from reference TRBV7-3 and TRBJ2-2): GAGVSQTPSNKVTEKGKYVELRCDPISGHTALYWYRQSLGQGPEFLIYFQGTGAADDSGLPNDRFFAVRPEGSVSTLKIQRTERGDSAVYLCASSRQGGSGELFFGEGSRLTVL.

For the CDR3, the DNA is TGTGCCAGCCATTGGGAGGGACAGGGGGCGAATGAGCAGTTCTTC. Its protein is CASHWEGQGANEQFF. This chain uses TRBV6-6 with TRBJ2-1; 12 positions agree with TRBD1. V dropped 8 bases and J dropped 7; count of bases not matched to a gene: 9. CDR1 and CDR2 (germline): MNHNY, SVGAGI (reference sequence). The CDR3 contains 15 residues.

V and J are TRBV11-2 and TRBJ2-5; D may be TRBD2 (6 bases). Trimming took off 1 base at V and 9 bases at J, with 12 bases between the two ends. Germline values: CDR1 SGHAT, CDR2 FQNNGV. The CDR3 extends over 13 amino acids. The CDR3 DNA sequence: TGTGCCAGCAGCTTAGTACACCCGGGGGCCCAGTACTTC. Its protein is CASSLVHPGAQYF.

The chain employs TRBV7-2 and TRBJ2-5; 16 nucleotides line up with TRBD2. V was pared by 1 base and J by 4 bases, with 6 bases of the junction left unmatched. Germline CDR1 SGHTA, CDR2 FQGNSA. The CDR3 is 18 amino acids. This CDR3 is CASSLVGTSGGARETQYF. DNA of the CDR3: TGTGCCAGCAGCTTAGTAGGGACTAGCGGGGGGGCCAGAGAGACCCAGTACTTC.

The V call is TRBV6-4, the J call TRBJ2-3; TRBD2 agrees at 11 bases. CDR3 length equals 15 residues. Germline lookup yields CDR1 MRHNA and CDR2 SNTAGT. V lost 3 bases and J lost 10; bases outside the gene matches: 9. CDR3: CASSEMSSGGTAQYF. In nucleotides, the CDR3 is TGTGCCAGCAGTGAGATGTCTAGCGGGGGGACGGCGCAGTATTTT.

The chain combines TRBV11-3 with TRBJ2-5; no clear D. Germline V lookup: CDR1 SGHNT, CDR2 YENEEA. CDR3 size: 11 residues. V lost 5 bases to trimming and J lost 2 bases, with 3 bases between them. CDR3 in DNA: TGTGCCAGCAGCAAACAAGAGACCCAGTACTTC. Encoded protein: CASSKQETQYF.

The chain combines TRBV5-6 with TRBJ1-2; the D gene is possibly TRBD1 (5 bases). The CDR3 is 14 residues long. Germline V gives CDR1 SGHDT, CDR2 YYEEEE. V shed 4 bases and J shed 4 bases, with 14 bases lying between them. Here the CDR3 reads CASSERGASYGYTF. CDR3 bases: TGTGCCAGCAGCGAGAGGGGAGCTTCCTATGGCTACACCTTC.